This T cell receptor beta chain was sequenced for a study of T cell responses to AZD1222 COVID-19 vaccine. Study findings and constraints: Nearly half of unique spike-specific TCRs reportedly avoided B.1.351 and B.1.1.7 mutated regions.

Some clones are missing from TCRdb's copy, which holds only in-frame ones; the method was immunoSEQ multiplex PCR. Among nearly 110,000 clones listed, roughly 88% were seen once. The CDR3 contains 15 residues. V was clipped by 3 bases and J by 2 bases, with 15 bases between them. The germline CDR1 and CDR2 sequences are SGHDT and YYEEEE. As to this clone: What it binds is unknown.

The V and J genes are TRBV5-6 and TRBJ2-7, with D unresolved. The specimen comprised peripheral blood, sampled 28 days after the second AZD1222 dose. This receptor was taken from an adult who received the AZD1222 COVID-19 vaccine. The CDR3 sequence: CASSSQGLTPYEQYF. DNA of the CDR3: TGTGCCAGCAGCTCCCAAGGTCTGACGCCCTACGAGCAGTACTTC. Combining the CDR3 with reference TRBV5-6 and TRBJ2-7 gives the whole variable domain DAGVTQSPTHLIKTRGQQVTLRCSPKSGHDTVSWYQQALGQGPQFIFQYYEEEERQRGNFPDRFSGHQFPNYSSELNVNALLLGDSALYLCASSSQGLTPYEQYFGPGTRLTVT.